These T cell receptor beta chains were read from a single sample in a study of blood T cell repertoires in COVID-19. The table came from immunoSEQ multiplex PCR; TCRdb's copy has only in-frame clones and leaves some out. The repertoire holds some 240,000 clones, with around 87% as singletons. The sample was peripheral blood. The receptors originated from a woman in her sixties with COVID-19, enrolled during active disease. Both conserved end residues are part of each CDR3. The D gene is left open where the match is weak. Clone sizes are given selectively: once, few, many, or a class where the clone is expanded.

-,TRBV7-2,TRBJ2-3,-,14,TGTGCCAGCAGACACAGGGCCGGGCCAGATACGCAGTATTTT,CASRHRAGPDTQYF
TRBD1,TRBV7-9,TRBJ1-4,-,16,TGTGCCAGCAGCTTCTCAAGGAGGGGGCGCGGGGAAAAACTGTTTTTT,CASSFSRRGRGEKLFF
TRBD1,TRBV6-4,TRBJ1-2,few,13,TGTGCCAGCAGTGAGGGACAGGGTACGAGCTACACCTTC,CASSEGQGTSYTF
-,TRBV7-3,TRBJ2-5,once,14,TGTGCCAGCAGCTTACGGGGGATCCAAGAGACCCAGTACTTC,CASSLRGIQETQYF
-,TRBV7-3,TRBJ2-3,-,15,TGTGCCAGCAGCTTAGGGGCATTCCCCGGAGATACGCAGTATTTT,CASSLGAFPGDTQYF
-,TRBV11-3,TRBJ2-3,-,15,TGTGCCAGCAGCTTCGGCGGATATAGCACAGATACGCAGTATTTT,CASSFGGYSTDTQYF
-,TRBV10-3,TRBJ2-7,-,15,TGTGCCATCAGCGGTGGAGGGGCTAGCTCCTACGAGCAGTACTTC,CAISGGGASSYEQYF
-,TRBV12-3/TRBV12-4,TRBJ1-3,-,13,TGTGCCAGCAGTCCTATAACGTGGGGGGGATATTATTTT,CASSPITWGGYYF
-,TRBV2,TRBJ2-7,-,14,TGTGCCAGCAGGGGGACTGTCAATTCCTACGAGCAGTACTTC,CASRGTVNSYEQYF
-,TRBV2,TRBJ1-1,-,15,TGTGCCAGCAGTGAAAATCGGCAGGGAGGGACTGAAGCTTTCTTT,CASSENRQGGTEAFF
TRBD1,TRBV9,TRBJ1-5,-,15,TGTGCCAGCAGCGAGGGACAGTATAGCAATCAGCCCCAGCATTTT,CASSEGQYSNQPQHF
-,TRBV7-3,TRBJ1-1,-,14,TGTGCCAGCAGCTTAACGGGGGGGAACACTGAAGCTTTCTTT,CASSLTGGNTEAFF
TRBD2,TRBV27,TRBJ2-2,-,14,TGTGCCAGCAAGCGACTAGCAACCACCGGGGAGCTGTTTTTT,CASKRLATTGELFF
-,TRBV6-5,TRBJ1-1,-,14,TGTGCCAGCAGTTACGGGCAGATTAACACTGAAGCTTTCTTT,CASSYGQINTEAFF
-,TRBV19,TRBJ1-2,-,14,TGTGCCAGTAGTATGGCGGCACCGAACTATGGCTACACCTTC,CASSMAAPNYGYTF
TRBD1,TRBV3-1/TRBV3-2,TRBJ1-2,-,16,TGTGCCAGCAGCCAACTTCCGGGACAGGGGGCAGGAGGCTACACCTTC,CASSQLPGQGAGGYTF
-,TRBV10-3,TRBJ2-1,-,15,TGTGCCATCAACGCCATCAAATCCAGAGGCCGTGAGCAGTTCTTC,CAINAIKSRGREQFF
-,TRBV27,TRBJ1-1,-,14,TGTGCCAGCAGTTTATTCTTTTGGAGCACTGAAGCTTTCTTT,CASSLFFWSTEAFF
TRBD1,TRBV12-3/TRBV12-4,TRBJ1-5,-,13,TGTGCCAGCAGCAGACAGGGGCCCCAGCCCCAGCATTTT,CASSRQGPQPQHF
-,TRBV18,TRBJ2-6,-,16,TGTGCCAGCTCATTACTACAGGACTCTGGGGCCAACGTCCTGACTTTC,CASSLLQDSGANVLTF
-,TRBV7-3,TRBJ2-1,-,16,TGTGCCAGCAGCTTATCCCCAGGGGTCGGGTACAATGAGCAGTTCTTC,CASSLSPGVGYNEQFF
TRBD1,TRBV24-1,TRBJ1-1,-,12,TGTGCCACCAGCGGGGGGACAGGGGAAGCTTTCTTT,CATSGGTGEAFF
-,TRBV30,TRBJ1-2,-,13,TGTGCCTGGGGGGCGGGCTCTGAGTCTGGCTACACCTTC,CAWGAGSESGYTF
-,TRBV18,TRBJ1-1,-,16,TGTGCCAGCTCACCTACCGAACAGGGCCGGGGCACTGAAGCTTTCTTT,CASSPTEQGRGTEAFF
TRBD1,TRBV19,TRBJ1-6,-,15,TGTGCCAGTAGCGAACGACAGGGGTGGATATCACCCCTCCACTTT,CASSERQGWISPLHF
TRBD1,TRBV5-4,TRBJ1-6,-,16,TGTGCCAGCAGCCTGGACCAGACAGGGGTTAATTCACCCCTCCACTTT,CASSLDQTGVNSPLHF
TRBD1,TRBV7-9,TRBJ2-7,-,14,TGTGCCAGCAGCCCCAGGGGGCGAGGATACGAGCAGTACTTC,CASSPRGRGYEQYF
-,TRBV5-8,TRBJ1-6,once,17,TGTGCCACCGGGCGGGCGGGGGCCCGTAGTTATAATTCACCCCTCCACTTT,CATGRAGARSYNSPLHF
-,TRBV6-5,TRBJ2-7,-,12,TGTGCCAGCAGTTCCACAGGCTTCGAGCAGTACTTC,CASSSTGFEQYF
-,TRBV24-1,TRBJ2-2,once,15,TGTGCCACCTCACAAGGAACAGTAGACACCGGGGAGCTGTTTTTT,CATSQGTVDTGELFF
-,TRBV29-1,TRBJ1-2,once,11,TGCAGCGTCAGCGGTGTACAAGGCTACACCTTC,CSVSGVQGYTF
-,TRBV4-3,TRBJ2-7,once,12,TGCGCCAGCAGCCAGGTCGGGGGACAGCTGAACTTC,CASSQVGGQLNF
-,TRBV5-4,TRBJ2-7,-,13,TGTGCCAGCAGCTCGACAGTAGGGTACGAGCAGTACTTC,CASSSTVGYEQYF
-,TRBV29-1,TRBJ1-4,-,11,TGCGGGGTCCGGGAGAATGAAAAACTGTTTTTT,CGVRENEKLFF
-,TRBV6-6,TRBJ1-1,-,15,TGTGCCAGCTCCTTTGCAGCGCACATGAACACTGAAGCTTTCTTT,CASSFAAHMNTEAFF
-,TRBV7-5,TRBJ1-6,-,15,TGTGCCAGAAGCTTGAACCGGGACAGGGATTCACCCCTCCACTTT,CARSLNRDRDSPLHF
-,TRBV6-6,TRBJ2-7,-,15,TGTGCCAGCAGTTACGGTGCGGGGAGCCAATACGAGCAGTACTTC,CASSYGAGSQYEQYF
TRBD1,TRBV19,TRBJ1-5,-,14,TGTGCCAGTAGTGGTACAGGGGGCAGGCAGCCCCAGCATTTT,CASSGTGGRQPQHF
-,TRBV27,TRBJ1-1,-,14,TGTGCCAGCAGTTTAGCCGGGGTCAACACTGAAGCTTTCTTT,CASSLAGVNTEAFF
TRBD2,TRBV2,TRBJ2-1,-,15,TGTGCCAGCAGTGAAAGACTAGCATGGGCCAATGAGCAGTTCTTC,CASSERLAWANEQFF
-,TRBV7-2,TRBJ2-7,-,15,TGTGCCAGCAGCTCCCGAGCCGGGACAATCGACGAGCAGTACTTC,CASSSRAGTIDEQYF
TRBD1,TRBV30,TRBJ2-7,-,13,TGTGCCTGGAGTGTAAACAGGGGGTACGAGCAGTACTTC,CAWSVNRGYEQYF
-,TRBV11-2,TRBJ1-1,-,13,TGTGCCAGCAGCTTCTCCAGACAGACCGAAGCTTTCTTT,CASSFSRQTEAFF